The sequence of this T cell receptor (beta chain) was determined in a study of cytomegalovirus exposure and HLA in healthy donors. Comment on this clone: What it binds is unknown.

The V and J ends lost 0 bases and 3 bases respectively, with 10 bases between them. The CDR3 covers 14 residues. The germline V gene has CDR1 SGHDT and CDR2 YYEEEE. The study's findings and limits: Immune exposure information comprised only CMV serostatus. The majority of TCR sequences were rare, yet some public TCRs appeared in many donors. In a later analysis, HLA-associated beta chains showed higher expansion and lower generation probabilities than comparable chains.

Amplification used 60 Vbeta primers and 13 Jbeta primers. Sequenced by immunoSEQ multiplex PCR; TCRdb stores in-frame clones only, minus some. The sample lists about 86,000 clones, around 70% occurring once. Input material: PBMCs. This TCR was recovered from a man between 60 and 75 years old in good health and CMV-seronegative. This chain uses TRBV5-6 with TRBJ2-7; D remains ambiguous. The CDR3 nucleotides are TGTGCCAGCAGCTTGGGTCCTCGGTTCTACGAGCAGTACTTC. The encoded protein is CASSLGPRFYEQYF.